This paragraph covers one T cell receptor beta chain sequence. Its antigen remains unidentified. The sample is drawn from a study of T cells after yellow fever vaccination. Synthesis of TCR cDNA relied on 5'RACE template switching, which attached a universal primer site and UMIs. TCRdb used MiXCR to reprocess the 5' RACE reads, holding one entry per CDR3 protein. Of 300,000 or so distinct CDR3 sequences in the sample, roughly 8.7% are singletons; the top ten hold approximately 3.3%. Study conclusions and caveats: The secondary response showed a weaker magnitude and a faster peak, day 5 versus 15.

V lost 2 bases and J lost 2, with 14 bases in between. There are 16 residues in the CDR3. Looked up from germline, CDR1 is MNHEY and CDR2 is SVGAGI. This receptor was taken from a man aged 18 to 30 who received the YFV17D yellow fever vaccine. Sequencing was performed on CD4+ T cells sorted from PBMCs, taken 5 days after the yellow fever booster vaccination. The genes are TRBV6-5 and TRBJ2-3; tentatively, D is TRBD1 or TRBD2 (5 bases each). CDR3 sequence: CASSYRGRQPTDTQYF. In nucleotides, the CDR3 is TGTGCCAGCAGTTACAGAGGGAGACAGCCCACAGATACGCAGTATTTT.